Sequencing of this TCR beta chain was carried out in a study of a mutant IDH1 vaccine in newly diagnosed glioma. Time point specified: week 47, end of study. Mutant IDH1 20-mer peptide, at 300 ug, made up each vaccine dose, with topical imiquimod. Vaccinations, eight in total, occurred in weeks 1, 3, 5, 7, 11, 15, 19, 23. About this clone itself: What it binds is unknown.

The table came from immunoSEQ multiplex PCR; TCRdb's copy has only in-frame clones and leaves some out. The table includes approximately 58,000 clones, roughly 80% detected once. The sequenced sample was PBMCs, obtained from a glioma patient whose treatment included an IDH1 peptide vaccine. The receptor was isolated from a man aged 25 to 40 with glioma.

The CDR3: CASSLAAGGNGNTIYF. In DNA, the CDR3 is TGCGCCAGCAGCTTGGCGGCAGGAGGGAATGGAAACACCATATATTTT. The rearrangement uses TRBV5-1 and TRBJ1-3; no reliable D call. This CDR3 region has 16 residues. Germline CDR1 and CDR2: SGHRS and YFSETQ. V was trimmed by 0 bases and J by 3 bases, leaving 13 bases between them.